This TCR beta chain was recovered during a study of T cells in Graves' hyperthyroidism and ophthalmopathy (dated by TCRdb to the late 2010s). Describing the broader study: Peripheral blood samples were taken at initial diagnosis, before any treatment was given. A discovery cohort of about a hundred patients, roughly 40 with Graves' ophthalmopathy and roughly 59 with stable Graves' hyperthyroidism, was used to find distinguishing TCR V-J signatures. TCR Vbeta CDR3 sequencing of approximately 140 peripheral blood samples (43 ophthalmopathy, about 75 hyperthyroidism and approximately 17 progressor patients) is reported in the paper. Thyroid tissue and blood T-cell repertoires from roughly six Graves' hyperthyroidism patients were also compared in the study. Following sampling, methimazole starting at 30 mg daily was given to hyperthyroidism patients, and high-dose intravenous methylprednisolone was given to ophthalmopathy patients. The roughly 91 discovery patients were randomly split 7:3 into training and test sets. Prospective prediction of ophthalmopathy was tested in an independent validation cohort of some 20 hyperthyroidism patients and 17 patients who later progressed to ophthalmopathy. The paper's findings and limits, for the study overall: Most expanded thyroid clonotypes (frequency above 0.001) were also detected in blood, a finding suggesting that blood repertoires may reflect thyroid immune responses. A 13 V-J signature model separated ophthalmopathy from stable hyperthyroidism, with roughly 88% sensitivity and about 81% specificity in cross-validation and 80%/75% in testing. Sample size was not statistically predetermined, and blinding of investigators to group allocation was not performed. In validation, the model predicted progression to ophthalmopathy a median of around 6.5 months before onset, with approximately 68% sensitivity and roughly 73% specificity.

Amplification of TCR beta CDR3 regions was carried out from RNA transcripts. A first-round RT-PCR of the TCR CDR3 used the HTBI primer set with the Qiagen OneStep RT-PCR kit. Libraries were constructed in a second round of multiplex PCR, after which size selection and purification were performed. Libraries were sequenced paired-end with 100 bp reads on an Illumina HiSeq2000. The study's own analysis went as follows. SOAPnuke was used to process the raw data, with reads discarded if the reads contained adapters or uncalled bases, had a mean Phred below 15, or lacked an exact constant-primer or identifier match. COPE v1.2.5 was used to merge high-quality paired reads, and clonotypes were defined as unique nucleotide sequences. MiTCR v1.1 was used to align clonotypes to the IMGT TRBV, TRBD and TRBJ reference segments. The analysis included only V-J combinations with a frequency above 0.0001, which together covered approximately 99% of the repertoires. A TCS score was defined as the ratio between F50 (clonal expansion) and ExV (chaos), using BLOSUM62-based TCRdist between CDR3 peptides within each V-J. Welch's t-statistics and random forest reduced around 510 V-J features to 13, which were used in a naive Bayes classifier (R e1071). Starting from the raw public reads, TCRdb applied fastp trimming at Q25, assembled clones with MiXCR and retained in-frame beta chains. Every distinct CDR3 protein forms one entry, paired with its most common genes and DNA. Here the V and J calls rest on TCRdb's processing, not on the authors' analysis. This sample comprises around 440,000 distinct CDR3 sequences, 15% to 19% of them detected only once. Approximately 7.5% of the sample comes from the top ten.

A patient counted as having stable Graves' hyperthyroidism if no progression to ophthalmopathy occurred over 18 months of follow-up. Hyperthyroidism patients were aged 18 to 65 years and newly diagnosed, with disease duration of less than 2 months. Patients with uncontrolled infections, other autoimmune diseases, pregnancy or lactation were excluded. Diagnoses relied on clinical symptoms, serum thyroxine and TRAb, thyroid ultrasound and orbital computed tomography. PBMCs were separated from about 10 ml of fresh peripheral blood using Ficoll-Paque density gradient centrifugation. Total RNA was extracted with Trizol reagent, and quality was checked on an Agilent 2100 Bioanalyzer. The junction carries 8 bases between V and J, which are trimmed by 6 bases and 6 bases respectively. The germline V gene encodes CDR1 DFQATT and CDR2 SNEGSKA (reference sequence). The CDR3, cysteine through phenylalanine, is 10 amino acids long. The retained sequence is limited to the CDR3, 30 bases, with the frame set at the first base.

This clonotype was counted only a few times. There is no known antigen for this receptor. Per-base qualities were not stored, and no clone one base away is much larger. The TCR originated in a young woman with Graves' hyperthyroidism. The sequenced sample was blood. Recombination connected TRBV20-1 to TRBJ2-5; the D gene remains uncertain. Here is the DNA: TGCAGTGCCTCCCTAAAGACCCAGTACTTC. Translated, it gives CSASLKTQYF.